This T cell receptor (beta chain) was sequenced in a study of shared clonotypes between healthy human individuals. Regarding the study as a whole: A few donors had approximately 4.6% of their naive CD4 clonotypes in common.

Regarding this clone: Its antigen is currently unknown.

V dropped 6 bases and J dropped 6 bases, with 7 bases sitting between them. Germline CDR1 is SGHRS and CDR2 is YFSETQ. This CDR3 is 11 amino acids long. Several immunoSEQ plates held equal portions of the genomic DNA taken from each subset. For sorted subsets, about 0.2 ug DNA per replicate equaled around 28,000 T cell genomes. This table comes from immunoSEQ multiplex PCR, and its TCRdb copy is limited to in-frame clones, with some not included. The sample gives some 2,000,000 clones, approximately 94% of which show up once; 0.1% to 0.15% is in the top ten. The clonotype was recovered from a man between 18 and 29 years old in good health. The sample consisted of naive CD4+ T cells sorted from blood. Subset of the sample: CD45RA+ positively selected. The chain has TRBV5-1 and TRBJ2-1, with D maybe TRBD2 (6 bases). The CDR3 spells CASTGGNEQFF. Here the CDR3 DNA reads TGCGCCAGCACCGGGGGCAATGAGCAGTTCTTC.